Many counts were recorded for the clone carrying this TCR beta chain. Building the TCR beta libraries relied on iRepertoire HTBI primers, and CDR3 regions underwent Arm-PCR. Each CDR3 protein gets one entry after TCRdb re-called the multiplex PCR reads with MiXCR. The table lists about 530,000 distinct CDR3 sequences, about 16% of them singletons. Specified time point: newly diagnosed GD, antithyroid drugs for less than 3 months. RNA from PBMCs was the source of the TCR library. This sample is drawn from a study of regulatory T cells in long-lasting Graves disease. Germline assignment: CDR1 DFQATT and CDR2 SNEGSKA (reference sequence). V was clipped by 0 bases and J by 0 bases, with 8 bases between them. The CDR3 extends over 14 amino acids. The data also belong to a second study, concerning T cells in Graves' hyperthyroidism and ophthalmopathy.

This TCR was sampled from a woman aged 35 to 60 with Graves disease. This chain links TRBV20-1 with TRBJ1-2; D is unresolved. The sequencing used peripheral blood mononuclear cells (PBMCs), collected at new diagnosis, from a patient treated with antithyroid drugs. The CDR3: CSARDLGTNYGYTF. In DNA, the CDR3 is TGCAGTGCTAGAGATCTTGGGACTAACTATGGCTACACCTTC.